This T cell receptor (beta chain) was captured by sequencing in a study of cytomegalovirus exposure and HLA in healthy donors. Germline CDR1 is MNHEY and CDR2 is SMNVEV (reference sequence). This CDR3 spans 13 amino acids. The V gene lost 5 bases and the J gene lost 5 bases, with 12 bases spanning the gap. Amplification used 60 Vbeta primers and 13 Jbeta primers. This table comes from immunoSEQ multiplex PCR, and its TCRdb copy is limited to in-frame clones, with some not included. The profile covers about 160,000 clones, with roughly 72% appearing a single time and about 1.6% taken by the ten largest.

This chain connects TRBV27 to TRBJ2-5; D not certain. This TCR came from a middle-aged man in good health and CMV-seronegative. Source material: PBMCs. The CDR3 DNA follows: TGTGCCAGCAGTCTTTCAGGTGACGAGACCCAGTACTTC. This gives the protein CASSLSGDETQYF.